The subject of this entry is one TCR beta chain. This clone was picked up a small number of times. Its cognate antigen has yet to be identified. No base quality values were provided; no much bigger clone lies one nucleotide off. In the prospective study, participants were roughly 18 to 100 years old, resided in around 25 geographic areas of the United States, and were enrolled through a virtual design. In the prospective study, cohorts were assigned on the basis of participant-reported clinical history obtained from a screening survey and a study questionnaire. In the prospective study, whole blood, serum and a nasopharyngeal or oropharyngeal swab were collected from each participant by mobile phlebotomists. Prospective study participants could optionally give additional blood draws and questionnaires over a roughly 2-month period. Blood samples from the prospective study were shipped frozen or at room temperature prior to DNA extraction.

The data derive from a study of blood T cell repertoires in COVID-19 (dated by TCRdb to about 2020). About the full investigation: Samples from collaborators originated in the United States, Italy and Spain and spanned both the acute and convalescent phases of COVID-19. The material from the prospective study consisted of cDNA or gDNA derived from T cells, B-cell-depleted T cells, or PBMCs. The dataset comprised deeply sampled blood TCRbeta repertoires from subjects exposed to, actively infected with, or recovered from COVID-19. The repertoires were released in a freely available public database intended as a resource for research on the immune response to SARS-CoV-2. Samples were obtained from the ongoing ImmuneRACE study (first 160 participants) and from about 1,300 subjects provided by 6 global collaborators. The sample metadata nearly always contained a de-identified subject ID, COVID-19 status, age in years and sex. HLA class I and class II types, where available, came from metadata supplied by the sample provider rather than from assay-based typing. What the study reported, not specific to this receptor: Clinical and demographic metadata were provided uncurated, with the amount varying by source and participant.

TCRbeta CDR3 regions were amplified from genomic DNA by means of the immunoSEQ Assay, a bias-controlled multiplex PCR. As for how the authors treated the data: Nucleated cell counts per sample were estimated from amplification of reference gene primers within the assay. To quantify the absolute abundance of each unique TCRbeta CDR3 rearrangement, sequence reads were collapsed and filtered. For each sample, productive Simpson clonality was calculated as the square root of Simpson's diversity index over productive rearrangements. Drawn from immuneACCESS, this table holds only the in-frame rearrangements with V and J called that TCRdb kept. Clones are partly lost; checked studies trace under half to an unresolved V gene and leave the rest unexplained. The V and J calls and the clone size are those of that table, but D and trimming were determined from the DNA. A total of approximately 210,000 clones appear in this sample, about 90% of them only once. The ten largest clonotypes hold roughly 15% of the sample.

The V and J ends are trimmed by 3 bases and 2 bases, leaving 10 bases between them. CDR1 and CDR2 (MGHDK, SYGVNS) derive from the germline V gene. From its cysteine to its phenylalanine, the CDR3 spans 14 amino acids. Just the 42-base CDR3 DNA is kept, in frame starting at base 1. Material for sequencing was PBMCs or T cells enriched from blood (not recorded which). The sequence derives from a woman aged 50 to 60 with acute COVID-19. The chain was built from TRBV25-1 and TRBJ1-2, with the D gene too uncertain to name. At the DNA level, the sequence is TGTGCCAGCAGTGACGGGGTGTGGAACTATGGCTACACCTTC. Its translation reads: CASSDGVWNYGYTF.